Following are 27 T cell receptor beta chains from one sample sequenced in a study of cytomegalovirus exposure and HLA in healthy donors (dated by TCRdb to the late 2010s). The library relied on the immunoSEQ multiplex PCR assay. This is the immuneACCESS table as TCRdb keeps it, with only in-frame sequences that have V and J called. A part of the clones is gone; compared with another copy, unresolved V genes explain less than half, and the rest is unexplained. The sample includes some 120,000 clones, with 75% to 90% observed a single time. Together, the top ten hold approximately 2% of the sample. The sample consisted of PBMCs. These receptor sequences come from a woman younger than 30 in good health and CMV-seronegative.

A remark on this clone: The sample carries other DNA sequences with the same CDR3. The chain carries TRBV5-1 and TRBJ1-2; 9 bases match TRBD1. Germline CDR1 reads SGHRS; CDR2 reads YFSETQ. The CDR3 extends over 14 amino acids. V was pared by 2 bases and J by 2 bases, with 1 base of the junction left unmatched. In nucleotides, the CDR3 is TGCGCCAGCAGCTTAACAGGGGGCAACTATGGCTACACCTTC. It translates to CASSLTGGNYGYTF.

V gene TRBV25-1 combines with J gene TRBJ1-5, with D unresolved. The V gene lost 4 bases and the J gene lost 0 bases, with 7 bases spanning the gap. The CDR3 is 14 residues long. Per the germline V gene, CDR1 is MGHDK and CDR2 is SYGVNS. CDR3 amino acids: CASSGYLSNQPQHF. CDR3 DNA: TGTGCCAGCAGTGGATATCTTAGCAATCAGCCCCAGCATTTT.

The CDR3 loop is CASSYPGTGDRQPQHF. The CDR3, as DNA: TGTGCCAGCAGTTACCCTGGGACAGGGGATCGTCAGCCCCAGCATTTT. The V call is TRBV6-5, the J call TRBJ1-5; 10 nucleotides agree with TRBD1. Germline CDR1 and CDR2: MNHEY and SVGAGI. The CDR3 consists of 16 residues. V was clipped by 2 bases and J by 6 bases; unmatched bases: 7.

The DNA of the CDR3 is TGTGCCAGCAGCGACGCAGGGGCCTCAAACTACGAGCAGTACTTC. Translating gives CASSDAGASNYEQYF. The V and J genes are TRBV5-4 and TRBJ2-7, with a weak D call TRBD1 (6 bases). There are 15 residues in the CDR3. Germline assignment: CDR1 SGHNT and CDR2 YYREEE (reference sequence). V lost 4 bases and J lost 3, with 17 bases in between.

CDR3 sequence: CASAGQVVHGELFF. Written as DNA, the CDR3 is TGTGCCAGCGCAGGACAGGTTGTTCACGGGGAGCTGTTTTTT. The V call is TRBV2, the J call TRBJ2-2; TRBD1 aligns across 7 bases. V was clipped by 8 bases and J by 7 bases; unmatched bases: 10. This CDR3 contains 14 residues. Germline CDR1 SNHLY, CDR2 FYNNEI.

CDR3 nucleotides: TGTGCCAGTAGTATTTTCCAGGGGGCGCGGGGCACTGAAGCTTTCTTT. Protein sequence: CASSIFQGARGTEAFF. The rearrangement links TRBV19 to TRBJ1-1; 8 positions agree with TRBD1. This CDR3 has 16 residues. The ends lost 3 bases at V and 4 bases at J; junction bases unmatched: 10. In germline, CDR1 is LNHDA, CDR2 SQIVND (reference sequence). The full variable domain, in which reference TRBV19 and TRBJ1-1 provide the parts outside the CDR3, is DGGITQSPKYLFRKEGQNVTLSCEQNLNHDAMYWYRQDPGQGLRLIYYSQIVNDFQKGDIAEGYSVSREKKESFPLTVTSAQKNPTAFYLCASSIFQGARGTEAFFGQGTRLTVV.

This chain connects TRBV29-1 to TRBJ1-2; a weak D match, TRBD1 (5 bases). V dropped 7 bases and J dropped 4 bases, with 13 bases sitting between them. This CDR3 region has 12 residues. The germline V gene encodes CDR1 SQVTM and CDR2 ANQGSEA. The CDR3 is CSAGEGGYGYTF. CDR3 in DNA: TGCAGCGCGGGGGAGGGCGGCTATGGCTACACCTTC.

V usage is TRBV7-8 and J usage is TRBJ2-1; TRBD2 matches at 7 bases. Germline trimming cut 5 bases from V and 3 bases from J; bases unmatched to any gene: 10. The length of the CDR3 is 16 residues. Germline CDR1 reads SGHVS; CDR2 reads FQNEAQ. The CDR3 reads CASSPHRLADYNEQFF. Written as DNA, the CDR3 is TGTGCCAGCAGCCCCCACCGGCTAGCGGACTACAATGAGCAGTTCTTC.

The gene calls are TRBV9 and TRBJ2-5; 7 positions match TRBD2. After removal of 3 bases from V and 2 bases from J, the junction contained 7 bases not matched to a gene. This CDR3 is built from 15 residues. Germline CDR1 and CDR2: SGDLS and YYNGEE. CDR3 in amino acids: CASSAGGGSQETQYF. CDR3 coding DNA: TGTGCCAGCAGCGCCGGCGGCGGGAGTCAAGAGACCCAGTACTTC.

The chain is built from TRBV11-1 and TRBJ2-7; tentatively, D is TRBD1 (6 bases). Germline CDR1 reads SGHAT; CDR2 reads FQDESV (reference sequence). CDR3 length: 14 residues. V was trimmed by 5 bases and J by 4 bases, leaving 15 bases between them. CDR3 sequence (DNA): TGTGCCAGCAGCCCCCAAAGGGGGAATTACGAGCAGTACTTC. The encoded protein is CASSPQRGNYEQYF.

The chain joins TRBV4-2 to TRBJ2-1; TRBD2 aligns across 8 bases. The CDR3 extends over 16 amino acids. Germline CDR1 LGHNA, CDR2 YNFKEQ. The V and J ends lost 0 bases and 7 bases, in that order; junction bases with no gene match: 8. CDR3 coding DNA: TGTGCCAGCAGCCAAGATCAGAGCGGGAGAGTTAATGAGCAGTTCTTC. It encodes CASSQDQSGRVNEQFF.

This chain uses TRBV19 with TRBJ2-6; weak D call: TRBD2 (6 bases). The ends were cut back, 7 bases at V and 0 bases at J, with 7 bases in the middle. The CDR3 sequence is 14 residues long. Germline V gene data show CDR1 as LNHDA and CDR2 as SQIVND (reference sequence). Here the CDR3 reads CASTGSSGANVLTF. The CDR3 DNA is TGTGCCAGTACCGGGAGCTCTGGGGCCAACGTCCTGACTTTC.

This clone was seen a handful of times. This chain uses TRBV5-1 with TRBJ1-1, with 7 bases lining up with TRBD1. The CDR3 is made up of 14 amino acids. The germline CDR1 and CDR2 sequences are SGHRS and YFSETQ. V shed 0 bases, J shed 3 bases, and the junction held 2 bases outside the gene matches. The CDR3 DNA follows: TGCGCCAGCAGCTTGGTCCAGGGGGACACTGAAGCTTTCTTT. Translation gives CASSLVQGDTEAFF.

The V and J genes are TRBV4-1 and TRBJ2-5, with D possibly being TRBD1 (6 bases). The V end lost 3 bases, the J end lost 0 bases, and 11 bases lay between the germline ends. The CDR3 contains 15 residues. Germline V CDR1 and CDR2: MGHRA, YSYEKL. CDR3: CASSQGDTNQETQYF. CDR3 bases: TGCGCCAGCAGCCAGGGGGACACCAACCAAGAGACCCAGTACTTC.

The gene calls are TRBV18 and TRBJ2-5; tentatively, D is TRBD2 (6 bases). Trimming took off 2 bases at V and 4 bases at J, with 11 bases between the two ends. The germline CDR1 and CDR2 sequences are KGHSH and LQKENI. The CDR3 is 14 residues long. The CDR3 DNA sequence: TGTGCCAGCTCACCATATCAGGGAGGAGAGACCCAGTACTTC. Translated, it gives CASSPYQGGETQYF. The full variable domain, with the rest looked up from reference TRBV18 and TRBJ2-5, is NAGVMQNPRHLVRRRGQEARLRCSPMKGHSHVYWYRQLPEEGLKFMVYLQKENIIDESGMPKERFSAEFPKEGPSILRIQQVVRGDSAAYFCASSPYQGGETQYFGPGTRLLVL.

V and J are TRBV11-3 and TRBJ1-1; the D gene is possibly TRBD1 (5 bases). Looked up from germline, CDR1 is SGHNT and CDR2 is YENEEA. The CDR3 loop spans 14 amino acids. V was clipped by 5 bases and J by 0 bases, with 10 bases between them. The CDR3 spells CASSGGGMNTEAFF. Here the CDR3 DNA reads TGTGCCAGCAGCGGGGGGGGTATGAACACTGAAGCTTTCTTT.

The J gene is TRBJ2-1, the V gene TRBV19, with D unclear. The CDR3 has 14 amino acids. The germline V gene encodes CDR1 LNHDA and CDR2 SQIVND (reference sequence). V lost 0 bases and J 4 bases, leaving 7 bases between the germline ends. CDR3 sequence reads: CASSIDPTYNEQFF. In DNA, the CDR3 is TGTGCCAGTAGTATAGATCCGACTTACAATGAGCAGTTCTTC.

This chain connects TRBV5-1 to TRBJ1-4; unclear D gene. V dropped 1 base and J dropped 3 bases, with 13 bases sitting between them. Looked up from germline, CDR1 is SGHRS and CDR2 is YFSETQ. The CDR3 extends over 16 amino acids. This CDR3 reads CASSLLQSAANEKLFF. CDR3 DNA sequence: TGCGCCAGCAGCTTGCTACAGTCGGCCGCTAATGAAAAACTGTTTTTT.

V gene TRBV9 combines with J gene TRBJ2-1; the D is unclear. There are 13 residues in the CDR3. CDR1 and CDR2 (germline): SGDLS, YYNGEE. V shed 0 bases and J shed 8 bases, with 9 bases lying between them. This CDR3 is CASSVAPVDEQFF. The CDR3 bases are TGTGCCAGCAGCGTAGCTCCAGTGGATGAGCAGTTCTTC.

This chain uses TRBV9 with TRBJ2-5; weak D call: TRBD2 (6 bases). Trimming pared 0 bases from V and 1 base from J, leaving 13 bases between. Germline CDR1 reads SGDLS; CDR2 reads YYNGEE. The CDR3 consists of 16 residues. The CDR3 DNA follows: TGTGCCAGCAGCGTAGCGCTGGAACTAGCCCAAGAGACCCAGTACTTC. Translating it yields CASSVALELAQETQYF.

This rearrangement joins TRBV6-6 to TRBJ2-5, with TRBD1 matching over 8 bases. Per the germline V gene, CDR1 is MNHNY and CDR2 is SVGAGI (reference sequence). V gave up 2 bases and J gave up 0 bases; unmatched junction bases: 5. This CDR3 is 16 amino acids long. CDR3 coding DNA: TGTGCCAGCAGTTACAGCGGACAGGGCTACCAAGAGACCCAGTACTTC. Its protein product is CASSYSGQGYQETQYF.

The V and J genes are TRBV19 and TRBJ2-7; a weak D match, TRBD2 (6 bases). The V end lost 3 bases, the J end lost 6 bases, and 18 bases lay between the germline ends. The CDR3 sequence is 15 residues long. Germline loops: CDR1 LNHDA, CDR2 SQIVND (reference sequence). DNA of the CDR3: TGTGCCAGTAGTATTACCATGGAGGGGCTGAGCGAGCAGTACTTC. Its translation: CASSITMEGLSEQYF.

V usage is TRBV5-1 and J usage is TRBJ2-1, with a weak D call TRBD2 (5 bases). CDR3 length: 16 residues. In germline, CDR1 is SGHRS, CDR2 YFSETQ. V lost 1 base and J 1 base, leaving 12 bases between the germline ends. This CDR3 reads CASSLRLGISYNEQFF. In DNA form, the CDR3 reads TGCGCCAGCAGCTTGCGGCTCGGGATTTCCTACAATGAGCAGTTCTTC.

This clone was observed once. This chain links TRBV28 with TRBJ2-2; D is possibly TRBD2 (7 bases). The V end was cut by 3 bases, the J end by 6 bases, with 14 bases between. The germline CDR1 and CDR2 sequences are MDHEN and SYDVKM. The CDR3 is made up of 15 amino acids. The CDR3 here is CASSFRGALSGELFF. CDR3 DNA sequence: TGTGCCAGCAGTTTTCGGGGGGCTCTCTCCGGGGAGCTGTTTTTT.

V and J are TRBV9 and TRBJ2-3; D is possibly TRBD1 (6 bases). The CDR3 consists of 15 residues. V gave up 4 bases and J gave up 2 bases, with 14 bases separating them. Germline CDR1 is SGDLS and CDR2 is YYNGEE. CDR3 in DNA: TGTGCCAGCAGCCTCGCCGGGACAAACACAGATACGCAGTATTTT. Translation: CASSLAGTNTDTQYF. Combining the CDR3 with reference TRBV9 and TRBJ2-3 gives the whole variable domain DSGVTQTPKHLITATGQRVTLRCSPRSGDLSVYWYQQSLDQGLQFLIQYYNGEERAKGNILERFSAQQFPDLHSELNLSSLELGDSALYFCASSLAGTNTDTQYFGPGTRLTVL.

J is TRBJ1-2 and V is TRBV7-9; D may be TRBD1 (5 bases). The CDR3 totals 12 residues. CDR1 is SEHNR and CDR2 is FQNEAQ in the germline V gene (reference sequence). V lost 1 base, J lost 5 bases, and 5 bases lay in between. The DNA of the CDR3 is TGTGCCAGCAGCTTAGAGGGGTATGGCTACACCTTC. Protein product: CASSLEGYGYTF. The whole variable domain, filled in from reference TRBV7-9 and TRBJ1-2, reads DTGVSQNPRHKITKRGQNVTFRCDPISEHNRLYWYRQTLGQGPEFLTYFQNEAQLEKSRLLSDRFSAERPKGSFSTLEIQRTEQGDSAMYLCASSLEGYGYTFGSGTRLTVV.

A few counts support this clone. The rearrangement links TRBV2 to TRBJ2-7; D is undetermined. Germline V gives CDR1 SNHLY, CDR2 FYNNEI. The CDR3 is 14 amino acids. Trimming cost V 3 bases and J 0 bases, with 9 bases left between them. CDR3 sequence: CASSDPRSSYEQYF. For the CDR3, the DNA is TGTGCCAGCAGTGATCCCCGGAGCTCCTACGAGCAGTACTTC.